Listed below are T cell receptor beta chains from one sample, sequenced in a study of beta chain features in type 1 diabetes. Some clones are missing from TCRdb's copy, which holds only in-frame ones; the method was immunoSEQ multiplex PCR. Found here are 41,000 or so clones, approximately 61% of them singletons; the top ten hold under 2%. Material: Tregs from blood. These receptors all come from a man aged 25-40 years with type 1 diabetes. Some clones in this sample may be carry-over from other donors' samples. Both conserved end residues are part of each CDR3. D genes are given only for firm matches. Part of the rows lack a size; the others show once, few, many or a class for expanded clones.

.,.,TRBV18,TRBJ1-1,CAGQQNMNTEAFF,TGTGCCGGACAACAAAACATGAACACTGAAGCTTTCTTT
TRBD2,.,TRBV2,TRBJ2-1,CASSPQAGGPGEQFF,TGTGCCAGCAGCCCTCAGGCGGGGGGGCCGGGTGAGCAGTTCTTC
TRBD2,.,TRBV5-4,TRBJ2-2,CASSGTLLAGANTGELFF,TGTGCCAGCAGCGGCACACTACTAGCGGGGGCAAACACCGGGGAGCTGTTTTTT
TRBD1,.,TRBV13,TRBJ2-5,CASSLWTGGNQETQYF,TGTGCCAGCAGCCTTTGGACAGGGGGCAACCAAGAGACCCAGTACTTC
.,.,TRBV7-2,TRBJ1-1,CASSVLHREAFF,TGTGCCAGCAGCGTTCTGCACAGGGAAGCTTTCTTT
.,.,TRBV5-4,TRBJ2-7,CASSPTGSYEQYF,TGTGCCAGCAGCCCCACGGGCTCCTACGAGCAGTACTTC
.,.,TRBV7-2,TRBJ1-4,CASSRGGPNEKLFF,TGTGCCAGCAGCCGGGGGGGGCCCAATGAAAAACTGTTTTTT
.,.,TRBV10-3,TRBJ1-2,CAISDPRGSGGDTF,TGTGCCATCAGTGACCCTAGGGGTTCAGGAGGGGACACCTTC
TRBD1,.,TRBV5-1,TRBJ1-2,CASSPWTGSDGYTF,TGCGCCAGCAGCCCGTGGACAGGGTCGGATGGCTACACCTTC
TRBD1,.,TRBV2,TRBJ1-2,CASSVQGLYYGYTF,TGTGCCAGCAGTGTACAGGGGCTTTACTATGGCTACACCTTC
TRBD2,.,TRBV7-3,TRBJ2-2,CASSLLAGGRTGELFF,TGTGCCAGCAGCTTACTAGCGGGGGGGCGTACCGGGGAGCTGTTTTTT
TRBD2,.,TRBV18,TRBJ2-1,CASSTLAGVYNEQFF,TGTGCCAGCTCAACCCTAGCGGGGGTGTACAATGAGCAGTTCTTC
.,.,TRBV5-1,TRBJ2-2,CASRPGRYTGELFF,TGCGCCAGCCGTCCCGGGAGATACACCGGGGAGCTGTTTTTT
.,.,TRBV2,TRBJ2-2,CASSERRGANTGELFF,TGTGCCAGCAGTGAAAGGCGGGGCGCGAACACCGGGGAGCTGTTTTTT
TRBD1,.,TRBV2,TRBJ2-2,CASSRTGGNPATNTGELFF,TGTGCCAGCAGCAGAACAGGGGGGAATCCCGCTACGAACACCGGGGAGCTGTTTTTT
.,few,TRBV7-2,TRBJ2-7,CASSLSTYEQYF,TGTGCCAGCAGCTTATCAACCTACGAGCAGTACTTC
TRBD1,.,TRBV28,TRBJ2-1,CASSLGTGRTYNEQFF,TGTGCCAGCAGTTTAGGGACAGGGAGGACCTACAATGAGCAGTTCTTC
.,.,TRBV14,TRBJ1-4,CASSQFTGRGELFF,TGTGCCAGCAGCCAATTTACAGGGAGAGGAGAACTGTTTTTT
.,.,TRBV7-2,TRBJ2-5,CASSPLSGYQETQYF,TGTGCCAGCAGCCCCCTTAGCGGCTACCAAGAGACCCAGTACTTC
TRBD2,.,TRBV4-2,TRBJ2-1,CASTLLAGGLGEQFF,TGTGCCAGCACACTCCTAGCGGGGGGCCTCGGGGAGCAGTTCTTC
TRBD1,.,TRBV11-1,TRBJ1-2,CASSDSGTGGDYGYTF,TGTGCCAGCAGCGATTCCGGGACAGGGGGCGACTATGGCTACACCTTC
.,.,TRBV5-1,TRBJ2-3,CASSLGLYTDTQYF,TGCGCCAGCAGCTTGGGACTTTACACAGATACGCAGTATTTT
TRBD2,.,TRBV7-9,TRBJ2-1,CASSLARGRTSGNEQFF,TGTGCCAGCAGCTTAGCCCGGGGCCGGACTAGCGGCAATGAGCAGTTCTTC
TRBD2,.,TRBV7-3,TRBJ2-3,CASRGEGAAAQYF,TGTGCCAGCCGGGGGGAAGGCGCAGCGGCGCAGTATTTT
.,.,TRBV11-1,TRBJ2-1,CASSWDMGPVLQFF,TGTGCCAGCAGCTGGGACATGGGGCCCGTGCTCCAGTTCTTC
.,.,TRBV5-1,TRBJ2-1,CASSLVAAEQFF,TGCGCCAGCAGCTTGGTGGCTGCTGAGCAGTTCTTC